The entry below describes one T cell receptor beta chain. Its target is unknown. This sample is drawn from a study of monozygotic twins with inflammatory bowel disease. Germline V CDR1 and CDR2: LNHDA, SQIVND (reference sequence). CDR3 length equals 15 residues. Blood samples measuring roughly 2.5 ml were taken per donor. With about 17 and 10 cycles respectively, two nested PCRs were carried out on TCRalpha and TCRbeta cDNA. TCRdb reanalyzed the 5' RACE reads and collapses them to one entry per CDR3 protein, without DNA. The sample holds about 380,000 distinct CDR3 sequences. General study points: Varying immunosuppressive regimens may have increased patient repertoire variability.

The specimen was blood. The source of this sequence is a human donor with ulcerative colitis or Crohn's disease, or a healthy co-twin of an affected twin (not recorded which). The chain is built from TRBV19 and TRBJ2-6; absent DNA, TCRdb's TRBD1 call cannot be checked. CDR3: CASTPLWGGANVLTF.